These 17 T cell receptor beta chains were sequenced from one sample in a study of cytomegalovirus exposure and HLA in healthy donors. Amplification used 60 Vbeta primers and 13 Jbeta primers. Some clones are missing from TCRdb's copy, which holds only in-frame ones; the method was immunoSEQ multiplex PCR. The sample has 100,000 to 130,000 clones; around 69% are singletons. The sample taken for sequencing was PBMCs. The receptors stem from a man between 18 and 29 years old in good health and CMV-seronegative.

The chain recombines TRBV7-6 with TRBJ2-1, with 11 nucleotides matching TRBD2. Germline assignment: CDR1 SGHVS and CDR2 FNYEAQ. This CDR3 comprises 17 residues. V shed 1 base, J shed 9 bases, and the junction held 11 bases outside the gene matches. In nucleotides, the CDR3 is TGTGCCAGCAGCTTAGGGCGGGCTAGCGGGGGGCGTGGTGAGCAGTTCTTC. It is translated as CASSLGRASGGRGEQFF.

The DNA of the CDR3 is TGCGCCAGCAGCCAAGATGAGGCTAGCGGGTCATACACAGATACGCAGTATTTT. Protein: CASSQDEASGSYTDTQYF. The chain couples TRBV4-3 to TRBJ2-3, with TRBD2 matching over 8 bases. Per the germline V gene, CDR1 is LGHNA and CDR2 is YSLEER. This CDR3 is 18 amino acids long. V trimming: 0 bases; J trimming: 2 bases; junction bases outside the gene matches: 10.

The rearrangement uses TRBV18 and TRBJ2-7; D may be TRBD1 (6 bases). Trimming removed 3 bases at V and 4 bases at J, with 16 bases between. The germline CDR1 and CDR2 sequences are KGHSH and LQKENI. This CDR3 region has 15 residues. DNA for the CDR3: TGTGCCAGCTCACCGGCACCCGGGACATTTTACGAGCAGTACTTC. This codes for CASSPAPGTFYEQYF.

V gene TRBV7-3 combines with J gene TRBJ2-3; the match to TRBD2 covers 9 bases. CDR3 length: 15 residues. Trimming removed 2 bases from V and 1 base from J; junction bases left unmatched: 1. From germline, CDR1 is SGHTA and CDR2 FQGTGA. The CDR3 coding sequence is TGTGCCAGCAGCTTACTAGCGGGGCGCACAGATACGCAGTATTTT. Its protein product is CASSLLAGRTDTQYF.

V is TRBV10-2 and J is TRBJ1-6; D is perhaps TRBD1 (5 bases). Germline V gives CDR1 WSHSY, CDR2 SAAADI. Trimming pared 8 bases from V and 8 bases from J, leaving 13 bases between. The CDR3 contains 13 residues. The CDR3 DNA is TGCGCCAGCCGCAGGACAAGGGATTCACCCCTCCACTTT. Translated: CASRRTRDSPLHF.

The chain employs TRBV15 and TRBJ2-2; D is perhaps TRBD1 (5 bases). V was trimmed by 8 bases and J by 7 bases, leaving 17 bases between them. The CDR3 extends over 14 amino acids. The germline gives CDR1 LNHNV, CDR2 YYDKDF (reference sequence). For the CDR3, the DNA is TGTGCCACCTTAGACAGCCTGGCTCTCGGGGAGCTGTTTTTT. Its translation is CATLDSLALGELFF.

The V call is TRBV6-6, the J call TRBJ2-7; no clear D gene. CDR1 and CDR2 (germline): MNHNY, SVGAGI (reference sequence). CDR3 length equals 12 residues. Deletions cut 3 bases from V and 3 bases from J, with 6 bases between. In nucleotides, the CDR3 is TGTGCCAGCAGTTATATTTTCTACGAGCAGTACTTC. Protein: CASSYIFYEQYF.

CDR3 sequence (DNA): TGTGCCAGCAGCACTGACAGGAGACCTAATGAAAAACTGTTTTTT. Translated, it gives CASSTDRRPNEKLFF. This chain connects TRBV7-2 to TRBJ1-4, with a possible D match to TRBD1 (6 bases). V lost 5 bases and J lost 3, with 13 bases in between. Per the germline V gene, CDR1 is SGHTA and CDR2 is FQGNSA. The CDR3 runs to 15 residues.

As regards this clone: At one boundary the junction diverges from the germline segment, which might be a read error. V and J are TRBV6-1 and TRBJ2-2; TRBD1 matches at 8 bases. The germline V gene encodes CDR1 MNHNS and CDR2 SASEGT. The CDR3 extends over 17 amino acids. CDR3 protein: CASREERGQGSTGELFF. As DNA, the CDR3 is TGTGCCAGCAGGGAAGAGAGAGGACAGGGTTCCACCGGGGAGCTGTTTTTT.

The chain links TRBV6-9 to TRBJ2-3, with TRBD2 matching 11 bases. Trimming removed 2 bases from V and 5 bases from J; junction bases left unmatched: 6. This CDR3 is 16 amino acids long. Per the germline V gene, CDR1 is MNHGY and CDR2 is SVAAGI. The CDR3 reads CASSYSSGGAVDTQYF. In nucleotides, the CDR3 is TGTGCCAGCAGTTATAGTAGCGGGGGGGCCGTAGATACGCAGTATTTT.

The chain recombines TRBV4-3 with TRBJ2-5; D gene uncertain. The J call is uncertain, as TRBJ2-7 better fits the DNA end. This CDR3 region has 15 residues. From germline, CDR1 is LGHNA and CDR2 YSLEER. The CDR3 protein is CASSQVQVPTYEQYF. As DNA, the CDR3 is TGCGCCAGCAGCCAAGTCCAAGTCCCCACCTACGAGCAGTACTTC.

The J gene is TRBJ2-1, the V gene TRBV18, with 9 bases matching TRBD2. The junction had 17 bases not matched to a gene; V was cut back by 6 bases and J by 8 bases. Germline V gene lookup returns CDR1 KGHSH and CDR2 LQKENI. The CDR3 runs 17 residues. CDR3: CASSQLSAGGGRDEQFF. The DNA of the CDR3 is TGTGCCAGCTCGCAACTTAGCGCGGGGGGGGGCCGCGATGAGCAGTTCTTC.

CDR3 loop: CASSFEAPRTDTQYF. CDR3 DNA: TGTGCCAGCAGCTTTGAAGCGCCCCGGACAGATACGCAGTATTTT. The V call is TRBV5-6, the J call TRBJ2-3, with D unresolved. This CDR3 is 15 amino acids long. The V gene lost 2 bases and the J gene lost 3 bases, with 13 bases spanning the gap. CDR1 and CDR2 from the germline V gene are SGHDT and YYEEEE.

The chain has TRBV18 and TRBJ2-2; D possibly corresponds to TRBD1 (5 bases). Per the germline V gene, CDR1 is KGHSH and CDR2 is LQKENI. Trimming shortened V by 3 bases and J by 5 bases, and 16 bases separated the two germline ends. The CDR3 has 16 residues. In nucleotides, the CDR3 is TGTGCCAGCTCACCGAAAGCCCAGGGCTGGACCGGGGAGCTGTTTTTT. It is translated as CASSPKAQGWTGELFF. Combining the CDR3 with reference TRBV18 and TRBJ2-2 gives the whole variable domain NAGVMQNPRHLVRRRGQEARLRCSPMKGHSHVYWYRQLPEEGLKFMVYLQKENIIDESGMPKERFSAEFPKEGPSILRIQQVVRGDSAAYFCASSPKAQGWTGELFFGEGSRLTVL.

The chain joins TRBV7-9 to TRBJ1-1, with D possibly TRBD1 on 6 matching bases. Germline values: CDR1 SEHNR, CDR2 FQNEAQ (reference sequence). V was shortened by 5 bases and J by 1 base, with 14 bases between the two germline ends. The CDR3 contains 15 residues. CDR3 residues: CASSPQGNRNTEAFF. The CDR3 coding sequence is TGTGCCAGCAGCCCCCAGGGGAATCGGAACACTGAAGCTTTCTTT. Together with reference TRBV7-9 and TRBJ1-1, the CDR3 gives the full variable domain: DTGVSQNPRHKITKRGQNVTFRCDPISEHNRLYWYRQTLGQGPEFLTYFQNEAQLEKSRLLSDRFSAERPKGSFSTLEIQRTEQGDSAMYLCASSPQGNRNTEAFFGQGTRLTVV.

This rearrangement joins TRBV28 to TRBJ2-3; weak D call: TRBD2 (6 bases). Trimming shortened V by 5 bases and J by 5 bases, and 11 bases separated the two germline ends. This CDR3 is built from 13 residues. CDR1 is MDHEN and CDR2 is SYDVKM in the germline V gene. This CDR3 reads CASSRTTLDTQYF. The CDR3, as DNA: TGTGCCAGCAGTAGGACTACCCTAGATACGCAGTATTTT.

The chain joins TRBV7-9 to TRBJ1-2; D not resolved. The germline V gene has CDR1 SEHNR and CDR2 FQNEAQ (reference sequence). V gave up 0 bases and J gave up 8 bases, with 7 bases separating them. The CDR3 is 12 residues long. CDR3 region: CASSLAEEGYTF. The CDR3 nucleotides read TGTGCCAGCAGCTTAGCAGAGGAGGGCTACACCTTC.